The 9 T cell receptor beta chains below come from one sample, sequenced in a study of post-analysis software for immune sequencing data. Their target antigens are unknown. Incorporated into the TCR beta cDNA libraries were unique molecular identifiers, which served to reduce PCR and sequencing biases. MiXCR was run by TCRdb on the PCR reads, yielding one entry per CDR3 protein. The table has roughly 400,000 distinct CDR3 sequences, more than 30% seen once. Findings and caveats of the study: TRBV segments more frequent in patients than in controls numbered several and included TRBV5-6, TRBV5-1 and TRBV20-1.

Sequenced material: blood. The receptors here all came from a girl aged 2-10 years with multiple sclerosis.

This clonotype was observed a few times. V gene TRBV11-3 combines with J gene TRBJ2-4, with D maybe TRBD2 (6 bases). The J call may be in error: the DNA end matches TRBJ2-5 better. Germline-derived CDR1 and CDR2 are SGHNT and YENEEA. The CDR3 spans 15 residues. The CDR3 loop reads CASSLGGVNGETQYF. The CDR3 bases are TGTGCCAGCAGCTTAGGGGGGGTGAATGGGGAGACCCAGTACTTC.

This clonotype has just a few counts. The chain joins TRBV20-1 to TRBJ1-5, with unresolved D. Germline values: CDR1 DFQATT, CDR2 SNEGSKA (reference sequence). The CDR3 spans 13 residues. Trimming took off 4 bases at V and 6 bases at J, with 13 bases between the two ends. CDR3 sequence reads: CSATSLGAQPQHF. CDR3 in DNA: TGCAGTGCTACCTCCCTTGGTGCTCAGCCCCAGCATTTT.

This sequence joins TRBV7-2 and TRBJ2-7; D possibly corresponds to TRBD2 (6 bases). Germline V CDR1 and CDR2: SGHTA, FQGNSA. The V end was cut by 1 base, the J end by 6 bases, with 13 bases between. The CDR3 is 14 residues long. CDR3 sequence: CASSLVAGRSEQYF. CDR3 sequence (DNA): TGTGCCAGCAGCTTAGTTGCGGGACGGAGCGAGCAGTACTTC.

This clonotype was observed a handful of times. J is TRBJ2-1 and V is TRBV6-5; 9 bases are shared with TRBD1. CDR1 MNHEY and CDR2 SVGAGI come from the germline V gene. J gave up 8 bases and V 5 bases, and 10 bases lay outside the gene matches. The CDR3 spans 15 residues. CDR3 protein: CASSLGTGWQYEQFF. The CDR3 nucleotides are TGTGCCAGCAGTCTTGGGACAGGGTGGCAATATGAGCAGTTCTTC.

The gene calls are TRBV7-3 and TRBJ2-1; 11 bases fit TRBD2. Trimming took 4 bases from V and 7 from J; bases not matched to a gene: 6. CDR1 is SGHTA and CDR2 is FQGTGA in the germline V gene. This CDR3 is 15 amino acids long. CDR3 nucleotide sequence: TGTGCCAGCAGCTACGGGACTAGCGGACCTAATGAGCAGTTCTTC. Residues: CASSYGTSGPNEQFF.

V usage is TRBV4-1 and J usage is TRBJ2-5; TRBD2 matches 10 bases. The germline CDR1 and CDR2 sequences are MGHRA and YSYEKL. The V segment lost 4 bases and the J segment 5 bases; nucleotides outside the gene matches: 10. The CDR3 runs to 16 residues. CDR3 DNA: TGCGCCAGCAGCCGACTAGCGGGCCCCGGGGAGGAGACCCAGTACTTC. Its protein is CASSRLAGPGEETQYF.

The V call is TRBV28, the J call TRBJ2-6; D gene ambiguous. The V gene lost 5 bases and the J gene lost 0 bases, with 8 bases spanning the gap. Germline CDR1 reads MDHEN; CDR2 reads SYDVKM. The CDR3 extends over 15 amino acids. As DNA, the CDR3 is TGTGCCAGCAGTGGCAGACCCTCTGGGGCCAACGTCCTGACTTTC. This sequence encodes CASSGRPSGANVLTF.

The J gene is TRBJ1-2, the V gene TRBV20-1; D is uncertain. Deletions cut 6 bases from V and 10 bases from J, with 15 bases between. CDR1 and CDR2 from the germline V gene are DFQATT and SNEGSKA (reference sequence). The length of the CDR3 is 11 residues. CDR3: CSAPNSTDYTF. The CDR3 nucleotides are TGCAGTGCCCCCAATTCCACTGACTACACCTTC.

The CDR3 region is CASSQYRGWEQYF. In DNA, the CDR3 is TGTGCCAGCAGCCAGTACAGGGGATGGGAGCAGTACTTC. The chain couples TRBV3-1 to TRBJ2-7; the match to TRBD1 covers 7 bases. This CDR3 contains 13 residues. The V and J ends lost 3 bases and 7 bases, in that order; junction bases with no gene match: 6. In germline, CDR1 is LGHDT, CDR2 YNNKEL (reference sequence).